A selection of T cell receptor beta chains follows, all from one sample in a study of cytomegalovirus exposure and HLA in healthy donors. This table comes from immunoSEQ multiplex PCR, and its TCRdb copy is limited to in-frame clones, with some not included. The sample lists 65,000 or so clones, 60% to 80% occurring once. The sequencing input was PBMCs. The receptors here all came from a man aged 25-40 years in good health and CMV-seronegative. Each CDR3 is given with its conserved first and last residue. A D gene is named only where the DNA matches it firmly. Some rows have no size entry. The others give once, few or many, or a class for an expanded clone.

clone size: -
V gene: TRBV29-1
J gene: TRBJ2-1
D gene: TRBD1
CDR3 protein: CSVIRDRGFYNEQFF
CDR3 DNA: TGCAGCGTAATACGAGACAGGGGTTTCTACAATGAGCAGTTCTTC

clone size: -
V gene: TRBV11-2
J gene: TRBJ2-7
D gene: TRBD2
CDR3 protein: CASSSGLAGAKYEQYF
CDR3 DNA: TGTGCCAGCAGCTCGGGACTAGCGGGGGCCAAATACGAGCAGTACTTC

clone size: once
V gene: TRBV7-9
J gene: TRBJ2-1
D gene: TRBD1
CDR3 protein: CASSPGQGGNEQFF
CDR3 DNA: TGTGCCAGCAGCCCGGGACAGGGGGGCAATGAGCAGTTCTTC

clone size: -
V gene: TRBV18
J gene: TRBJ2-5
D gene: -
CDR3 protein: CASSPFTGGQETQYF
CDR3 DNA: TGTGCCAGCTCACCATTCACCGGAGGGCAAGAGACCCAGTACTTC

clone size: -
V gene: TRBV7-2
J gene: TRBJ2-5
D gene: TRBD2
CDR3 protein: CASTTDSGGGETQYF
CDR3 DNA: TGTGCCAGCACCACCGACAGCGGGGGAGGGGAGACCCAGTACTTC

clone size: -
V gene: TRBV5-6
J gene: TRBJ1-6
D gene: TRBD1
CDR3 protein: CASSLVQGGSYNSPLHF
CDR3 DNA: TGTGCCAGCAGCTTGGTCCAGGGGGGCTCCTATAATTCACCCCTCCACTTT

clone size: -
V gene: TRBV2
J gene: TRBJ2-7
D gene: TRBD1
CDR3 protein: CASSEFGTGGSYEQYF
CDR3 DNA: TGTGCCAGCAGTGAATTTGGGACAGGGGGCTCCTACGAGCAGTACTTC

clone size: -
V gene: TRBV29-1
J gene: TRBJ2-3
D gene: TRBD1
CDR3 protein: CSVDLDREADTQYF
CDR3 DNA: TGCAGCGTTGACCTTGACAGGGAAGCAGATACGCAGTATTTT

clone size: -
V gene: TRBV6-5
J gene: TRBJ1-2
D gene: TRBD1
CDR3 protein: CASRTTGGAFGYTF
CDR3 DNA: TGTGCCAGCAGAACTACAGGGGGCGCTTTTGGCTACACCTTC

clone size: -
V gene: TRBV27
J gene: TRBJ2-1
D gene: -
CDR3 protein: CASSRGAPYNEQFF
CDR3 DNA: TGTGCCAGCAGCCGGGGGGCCCCCTACAATGAGCAGTTCTTC

clone size: -
V gene: TRBV30
J gene: TRBJ2-2
D gene: TRBD2
CDR3 protein: CASYLYRGVRDTGELFF
CDR3 DNA: TGTGCCTCCTACTTATATCGGGGGGTGCGGGACACCGGGGAGCTGTTTTTT

clone size: -
V gene: TRBV30
J gene: TRBJ1-1
D gene: TRBD1
CDR3 protein: CAWSEQGAHTEAFF
CDR3 DNA: TGTGCCTGGAGTGAGCAGGGGGCTCACACTGAAGCTTTCTTT

clone size: -
V gene: TRBV7-9
J gene: TRBJ2-2
D gene: -
CDR3 protein: CASSLGQTGELFF
CDR3 DNA: TGTGCCAGCAGCTTAGGTCAGACCGGGGAGCTGTTTTTT

clone size: -
V gene: TRBV29-1
J gene: TRBJ1-2
D gene: TRBD1
CDR3 protein: CSGGDRNYGYTF
CDR3 DNA: TGCAGCGGGGGGGACAGGAACTATGGCTACACCTTC

clone size: few
V gene: TRBV15
J gene: TRBJ1-1
D gene: -
CDR3 protein: CATSHNRADTEAFF
CDR3 DNA: TGTGCCACCAGCCATAACAGGGCGGACACTGAAGCTTTCTTT

clone size: -
V gene: TRBV2
J gene: TRBJ2-5
D gene: TRBD2
CDR3 protein: CATMTSGQETQYF
CDR3 DNA: TGTGCCACCATGACTAGCGGCCAAGAGACCCAGTACTTC